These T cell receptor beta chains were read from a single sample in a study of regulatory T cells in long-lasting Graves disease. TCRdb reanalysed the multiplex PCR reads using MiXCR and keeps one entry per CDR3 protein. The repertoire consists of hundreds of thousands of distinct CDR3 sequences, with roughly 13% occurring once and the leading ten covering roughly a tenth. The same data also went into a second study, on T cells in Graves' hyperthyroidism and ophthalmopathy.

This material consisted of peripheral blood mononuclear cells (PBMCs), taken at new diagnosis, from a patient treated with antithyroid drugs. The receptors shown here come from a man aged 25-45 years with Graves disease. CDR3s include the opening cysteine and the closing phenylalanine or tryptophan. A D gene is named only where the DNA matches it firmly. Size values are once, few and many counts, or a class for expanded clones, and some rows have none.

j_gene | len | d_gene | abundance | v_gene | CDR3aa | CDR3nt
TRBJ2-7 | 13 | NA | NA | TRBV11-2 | CASSLDRRAGQYF | TGTGCCAGCAGCTTAGATAGGAGGGCGGGGCAGTACTTC
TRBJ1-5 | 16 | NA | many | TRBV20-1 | CSADVDQGTGHQPQHF | TGCAGTGCTGATGTTGATCAGGGCACGGGTCATCAGCCCCAGCATTTT
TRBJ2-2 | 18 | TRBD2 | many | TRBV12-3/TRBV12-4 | CASIPAGTSRPNTGELFF | TGTGCCAGCATCCCCGCCGGGACTAGCAGACCGAACACCGGGGAGCTGTTTTTT
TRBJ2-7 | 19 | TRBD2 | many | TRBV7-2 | CASGNPPFGGRCLPYEQYF | TGTGCCAGCGGCAACCCCCCTTTTGGCGGGAGGTGTCTGCCCTACGAGCAGTACTTC
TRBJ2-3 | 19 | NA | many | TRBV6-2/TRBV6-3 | CASSSTAVWGRGPTDTQYF | TGTGCCAGCAGTTCTACTGCCGTATGGGGGAGAGGTCCCACAGATACGCAGTATTTT
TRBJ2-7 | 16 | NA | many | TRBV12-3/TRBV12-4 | CASSSTVERGSGEQYF | TGTGCCAGCAGTTCCACGGTGGAAAGAGGTTCCGGCGAGCAGTACTTC
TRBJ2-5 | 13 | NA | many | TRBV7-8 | CAGARAVQETQYF | TGTGCCGGGGCAAGGGCTGTCCAAGAGACCCAGTACTTC
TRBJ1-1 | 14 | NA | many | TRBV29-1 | CSVVVGGFSGEAFF | TGCAGCGTGGTAGTCGGGGGGTTCTCGGGAGAAGCTTTCTTT
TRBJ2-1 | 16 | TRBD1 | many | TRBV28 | CASSGTGQGSYNEQFF | TGTGCCAGCAGTGGGACGGGACAGGGGTCCTACAATGAGCAGTTCTTC
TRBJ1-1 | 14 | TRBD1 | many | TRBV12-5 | CASRGQGAGTEAFF | TGTGCTAGTAGGGGACAGGGGGCTGGCACTGAAGCTTTCTTT
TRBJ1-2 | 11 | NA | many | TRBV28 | CASSQGRGYTF | TGTGCCAGCAGTCAGGGGAGGGGCTACACCTTC
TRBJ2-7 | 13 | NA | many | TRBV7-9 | CASSGRTVGEQYF | TGTGCCAGCAGCGGGAGGACAGTCGGTGAGCAGTACTTC
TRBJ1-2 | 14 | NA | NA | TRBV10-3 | CATGGARANYGYTF | TGTGCCACTGGGGGGGCCAGAGCTAACTATGGCTACACCTTC
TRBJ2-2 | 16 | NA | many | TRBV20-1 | CSAQVSGTLKFGELFF | TGCAGTGCCCAGGTATCAGGGACTCTGAAGTTCGGGGAGCTGTTTTTT
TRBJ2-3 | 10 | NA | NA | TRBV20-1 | CSGWGLDKYF | TGCAGTGGATGGGGGTTGGACAAGTATTTT
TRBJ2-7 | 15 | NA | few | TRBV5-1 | CASSQPTGGGREQYF | TGCGCCAGCAGCCAACCCACGGGTGGGGGCCGGGAGCAGTACTTC
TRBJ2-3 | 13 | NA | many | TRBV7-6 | CASSLIPTDTQYF | TGTGCCAGCAGCTTAATCCCCACAGATACGCAGTATTTT
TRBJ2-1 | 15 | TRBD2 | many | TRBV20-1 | CSARKWREKSDEQFF | TGCAGTGCTAGAAAATGGCGGGAGAAGAGCGATGAGCAGTTCTTC
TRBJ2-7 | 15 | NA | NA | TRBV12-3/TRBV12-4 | CASSPVQGSVYEQYF | TGTGCCAGCAGCCCCGTCCAGGGTAGTGTCTACGAGCAGTACTTC
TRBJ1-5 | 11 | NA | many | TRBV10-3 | CAIGEGQPQHF | TGTGCCATCGGGGAGGGTCAGCCCCAGCATTTT
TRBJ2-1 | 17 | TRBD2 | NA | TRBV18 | CASSPLPGTRSYNEQFF | TGTGCCAGCTCACCACTGCCTGGGACTAGGTCCTACAATGAGCAGTTCTTC
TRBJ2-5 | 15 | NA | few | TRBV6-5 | CASSYSGGIGETQYF | TGTGCCAGCAGTTACTCGGGCGGCATCGGGGAGACCCAGTACTTC
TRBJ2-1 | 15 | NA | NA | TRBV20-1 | CSAARPDFSYNEQFF | TGCAGTGCTGCCAGACCCGATTTCTCCTACAATGAGCAGTTCTTC
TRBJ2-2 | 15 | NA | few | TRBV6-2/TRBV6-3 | CASIRQGFSTGELFF | TGTGCCAGCATACGCCAGGGGTTTAGCACCGGGGAGCTGTTTTTT
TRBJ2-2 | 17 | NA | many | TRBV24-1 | CATSDSRQGGGTGELFF | TGTGCCACCAGTGATTCGAGACAGGGAGGAGGCACCGGGGAGCTGTTTTTT
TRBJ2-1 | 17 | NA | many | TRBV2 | CASSLPSSQNSYNEQFF | TGTGCCAGCAGTCTACCAAGCTCCCAAAACTCCTACAATGAGCAGTTCTTC
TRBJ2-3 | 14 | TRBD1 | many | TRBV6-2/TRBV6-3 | CASTGQGNPDTQYF | TGTGCCAGCACTGGACAGGGGAATCCAGATACGCAGTATTTT
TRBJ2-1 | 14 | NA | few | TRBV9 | CASSPRGPYNEQFF | TGTGCCAGCAGCCCCAGGGGCCCTTACAATGAGCAGTTCTTC
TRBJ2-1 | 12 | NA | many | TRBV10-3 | CAISDGGNEQFF | TGTGCCATCAGTGACGGGGGAAATGAGCAGTTCTTC
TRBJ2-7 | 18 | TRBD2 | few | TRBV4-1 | CASSHRGGATSKQYEQYF | TGCGCCAGCAGCCACCGGGGGGGGGCGACTAGCAAACAGTACGAGCAGTACTTC
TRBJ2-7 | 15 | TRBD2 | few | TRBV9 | CASSVGLAGVVEQYF | TGTGCCAGCAGCGTAGGACTAGCGGGAGTAGTCGAGCAGTACTTC
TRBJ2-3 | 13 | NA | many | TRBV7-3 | CASSLMVGNLQYF | TGTGCCAGCAGCTTAATGGTGGGGAACCTACAGTATTTT
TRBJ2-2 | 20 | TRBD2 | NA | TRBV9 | CASSVSEGLAGGPGTGELFF | TGTGCCAGCAGCGTCTCAGAGGGACTAGCGGGAGGGCCGGGCACCGGGGAGCTGTTTTTT
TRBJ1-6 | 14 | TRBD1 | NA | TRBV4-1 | CASRHRGLDSPLHF | TGCGCCAGCAGACACAGGGGTTTGGATTCACCCCTCCACTTT
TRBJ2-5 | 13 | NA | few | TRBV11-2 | CVSSLEGRETQYF | TGTGTCAGCAGCTTAGAGGGCCGAGAGACCCAGTACTTC
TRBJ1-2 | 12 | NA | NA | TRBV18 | CASSPEGIGYTF | TGTGCCAGCTCACCGGAAGGGATTGGCTACACCTTC
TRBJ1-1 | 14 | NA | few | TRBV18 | CASSPSRGWTEAFF | TGTGCCAGCTCACCTTCAAGGGGATGGACTGAAGCTTTCTTT
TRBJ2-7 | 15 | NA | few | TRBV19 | CASSIRLAGLYEQYF | TGTGCCAGTAGTATCCGGCTAGCAGGTCTCTACGAGCAGTACTTC
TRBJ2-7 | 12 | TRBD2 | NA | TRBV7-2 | CASSSFGGEQYF | TGTGCCAGCAGCTCGTTCGGGGGGGAGCAGTACTTC
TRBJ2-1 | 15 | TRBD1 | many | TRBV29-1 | CSVTTGTGLYNEQFF | TGCAGCGTTACAACCGGGACAGGGCTATACAATGAGCAGTTCTTC
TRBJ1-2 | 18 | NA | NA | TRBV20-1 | CSARDLSRTLLINYGYTF | TGCAGTGCTAGAGATCTCTCAAGGACCCTCTTAATTAACTATGGCTACACCTTC
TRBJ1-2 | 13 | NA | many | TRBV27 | CASGDPPNYGYTF | TGTGCCAGCGGGGACCCTCCTAACTATGGCTACACCTTC
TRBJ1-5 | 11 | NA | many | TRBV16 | CASSQSSGQHF | TGTGCCAGCAGCCAATCGAGCGGCCAGCATTTT
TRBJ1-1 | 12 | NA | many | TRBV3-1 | CASRTAHAEAFF | TGTGCCAGCAGAACCGCCCATGCTGAAGCTTTCTTT
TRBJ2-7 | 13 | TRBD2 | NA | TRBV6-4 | CASRPGEGCEQYF | TGTGCCAGCCGTCCGGGGGAGGGCTGCGAGCAGTACTTC
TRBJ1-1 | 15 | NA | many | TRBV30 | CAWTSYGRLNTEAFF | TGTGCCTGGACGAGTTACGGACGGCTGAACACTGAAGCTTTCTTT
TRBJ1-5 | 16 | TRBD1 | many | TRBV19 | CASSPSGTASNQPQHF | TGTGCCAGTAGCCCCTCCGGGACAGCTAGCAATCAGCCCCAGCATTTT
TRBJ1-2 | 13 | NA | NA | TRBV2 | CASSDPRGYGYTF | TGTGCCAGCAGTGACCCGAGGGGCTATGGCTACACCTTC
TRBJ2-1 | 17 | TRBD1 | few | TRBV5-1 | CASSLYFSTGQYNEQFF | TGCGCCAGCAGCTTGTATTTTTCGACAGGGCAATACAATGAGCAGTTCTTC
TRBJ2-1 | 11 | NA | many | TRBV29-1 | CSVRDSHEQFF | TGCAGCGTCCGTGACAGCCATGAGCAGTTCTTC
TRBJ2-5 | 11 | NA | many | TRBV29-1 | CSPGDRETQYF | TGCAGCCCCGGTGACAGAGAGACCCAGTACTTC
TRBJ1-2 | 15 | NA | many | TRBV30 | CAWSTRQPNNYGYTF | TGTGCCTGGAGTACCCGACAGCCAAATAACTATGGCTACACCTTC
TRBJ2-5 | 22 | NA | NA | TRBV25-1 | CASSEIPLLVPLPNRGKEIQYF | TGTGCCAGCAGTGAAATCCCCCTACTGGTCCCTCTACCTAATCGGGGTAAAGAGATCCAGTACTTC
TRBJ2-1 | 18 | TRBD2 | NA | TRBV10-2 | CASSDLGASGRAYNEQFF | TGCGCCAGCAGTGATTTGGGGGCTAGCGGGAGGGCCTACAATGAGCAGTTCTTC
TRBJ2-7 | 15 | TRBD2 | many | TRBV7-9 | CASSLSGLDTYEQYF | TGTGCCAGCAGCTTGTCGGGACTAGACACCTACGAGCAGTACTTC